This TCR beta chain came from a study of naive and memory T cell subsets. Study conclusions and caveats: A few larger clonotypes appeared in naive repertoires, especially CD8, possibly memory cells re-expressing CD45RA.

An equimolar mix of two oligonucleotides served as the beta constant-region primer for TRBC1 and TRBC2. Ligated cDNA was amplified by four rounds of PCR with nested alpha and beta constant-region primers and SP2. Using its own MiXCR run on the UMI-ligation and nested PCR reads, TCRdb lists one record per CDR3 protein. The sample lists approximately 140,000 distinct CDR3 sequences, 22% occurring once. About this clonotype itself: Its antigen is unknown.

The source of this sequence is a human donor in good health. Sequenced input: naive CD4+ T cells from blood.

DNA of the CDR3: TGTGCCAGCAGCGTAAGAGGTTATGGCTACACCTTC. Protein: CASSVRGYGYTF. J is TRBJ1-2 and V is TRBV16, with D uncertain. Trimming cost V 5 bases and J 5 bases, with 9 bases left between them. Germline values: CDR1 KGHSY, CDR2 FQNENV. The CDR3 length is 12 residues.